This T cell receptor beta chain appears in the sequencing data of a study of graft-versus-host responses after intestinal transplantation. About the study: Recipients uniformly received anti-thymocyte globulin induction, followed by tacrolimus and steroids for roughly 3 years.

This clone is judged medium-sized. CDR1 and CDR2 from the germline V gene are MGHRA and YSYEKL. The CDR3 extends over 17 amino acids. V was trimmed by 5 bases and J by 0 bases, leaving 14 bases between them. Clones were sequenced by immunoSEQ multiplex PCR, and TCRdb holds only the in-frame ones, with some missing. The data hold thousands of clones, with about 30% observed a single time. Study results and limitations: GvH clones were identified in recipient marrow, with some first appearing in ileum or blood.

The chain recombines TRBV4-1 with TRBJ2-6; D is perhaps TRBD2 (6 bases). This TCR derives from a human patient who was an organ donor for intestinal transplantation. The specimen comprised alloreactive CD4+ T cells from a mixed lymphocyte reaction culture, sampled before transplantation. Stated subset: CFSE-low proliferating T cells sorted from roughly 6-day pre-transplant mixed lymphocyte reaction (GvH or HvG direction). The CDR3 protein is CASSFRLDYSGANVLTF. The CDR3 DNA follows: TGCGCCAGCAGCTTTCGGCTGGACTACTCTGGGGCCAACGTCCTGACTTTC.